A single sample gave rise to the 9 T cell receptor beta chains below, sequenced in a study of CD8+CD57+ T cells in acquired aplastic anemia. Genomic DNA templated the TCR beta VDJ and CDR3 profiling. In TCRdb, the reads were re-called with MiXCR into one record per CDR3 protein. The sample lists about 270,000 distinct CDR3 sequences, around three fifths seen once, with 8% in the top ten. Sequencing input: sorted CD4+, CD8+, or CD8+CD57+ T cells (not recorded which) from PBMCs. The receptor set was obtained from a human donor with severe aplastic anemia or a healthy control (not recorded which).

The V call is TRBV18, the J call TRBJ2-2; D not certain. This CDR3 spans 15 amino acids. CDR1 is KGHSH and CDR2 is LQKENI in the germline V gene. Trimming shortened V by 0 bases and J by 8 bases, and 13 bases separated the two germline ends. The CDR3 protein is CASSPPTGPFGELFF. The CDR3 DNA reads as TGTGCCAGCTCACCACCGACCGGGCCCTTTGGGGAGCTGTTTTTT.

The V call is TRBV7-2, the J call TRBJ2-3; 10 nucleotides agree with TRBD2. Looked up from germline, CDR1 is SGHTA and CDR2 is FQGNSA. The CDR3 is 16 amino acids. V lost 1 base and J lost 4; bases outside the gene matches: 5. CDR3 residues: CASSLESSGSADTQYF. The CDR3, as DNA: TGTGCCAGCAGCTTAGAGTCTAGCGGGAGCGCAGATACGCAGTATTTT. The whole variable domain, filled in from reference TRBV7-2 and TRBJ2-3, reads GAGVSQSPSNKVTEKGKDVELRCDPISGHTALYWYRQSLGQGLEFLIYFQGNSAPDKSGLPSDRFSAERTGGSVSTLTIQRTQQEDSAVYLCASSLESSGSADTQYFGPGTRLTVL.

The count of this clonotype is one. The J gene is TRBJ1-1, the V gene TRBV7-6; D is uncertain. V gave up 5 bases and J gave up 3 bases, with 7 bases separating them. The CDR3 is made up of 12 amino acids. The germline CDR1 and CDR2 sequences are SGHVS and FNYEAQ. CDR3 in DNA: TGTGCCAGCAGCGCCCATGACACTGAAGCTTTCTTT. As protein: CASSAHDTEAFF.

On this clonotype itself: Germline and junction disagree at one end, which may indicate a read error. The rearrangement joins TRBV5-1 to TRBJ1-3, with TRBD1 matching 9 bases. The CDR3 totals 19 residues. Germline assignment: CDR1 SGHRS and CDR2 YFSETQ. The CDR3, as DNA: TGTGCCAGCAGCTTGACGTCAAGGACGGACAGGGGAACTGGAAACACCATATATTTT. Amino acid sequence: CASSLTSRTDRGTGNTIYF. Based on the CDR3 plus reference TRBV5-1 and TRBJ1-3, the full variable domain is KAGVTQTPRYLIKTRGQQVTLSCSPISGHRSVSWYQQTPGQGLQFLFEYFSETQRNKGNFPGRFSGRQFSNSRSEMNVSTLELGDSALYLCASSLTSRTDRGTGNTIYFGEGSWLTVV.

This clonotype is a singleton in its sample. This sequence joins TRBV7-2 and TRBJ2-1; the match to TRBD2 covers 9 bases. V dropped 1 base and J dropped 7; count of bases not matched to a gene: 8. The CDR3 covers 16 residues. Germline V CDR1 and CDR2: SGHTA, FQGNSA. In DNA, the CDR3 is TGTGCCAGCAGCTTAGGGGGTAGCGGGAGTTTGAATGAGCAGTTCTTC. Amino acids: CASSLGGSGSLNEQFF.

The chain recombines TRBV7-9 with TRBJ1-1, with a tentative D call TRBD1 (5 bases). This CDR3 is built from 12 residues. The V end was cut by 0 bases, the J end by 12 bases, with 11 bases between. Looked up from germline, CDR1 is SEHNR and CDR2 is FQNEAQ (reference sequence). CDR3 nucleotide sequence: TGTGCCAGCAGCTTAGCGGGAGACAGTCCTTTCTTT. Translated, it gives CASSLAGDSPFF.

This chain uses TRBV20-1 with TRBJ2-5; unclear D gene. CDR3 length: 10 residues. Germline values: CDR1 DFQATT, CDR2 SNEGSKA (reference sequence). This CDR3 reads CSTEYETQYF. CDR3 sequence (DNA): TGCAGCACTGAATATGAGACCCAGTACTTC.

Here the CDR3 reads CASNNGRGASYEQYF. As DNA, the CDR3 is TGTGCCAGCAACAATGGACGGGGAGCGTCCTACGAGCAGTACTTC. This rearrangement joins TRBV7-8 to TRBJ2-7; TRBD2 is a possible D gene (5 bases). Deletions cut 7 bases from V and 1 base from J, with 17 bases between. CDR3 length equals 15 residues. Germline V lookup: CDR1 SGHVS, CDR2 FQNEAQ. Together with reference TRBV7-8 and TRBJ2-7, the CDR3 gives the full variable domain: GAGVSQSPRYKVAKRGQDVALRCDPISGHVSLFWYQQALGQGPEFLTYFQNEAQLDKSGLPSDRFFAERPEGSVSTLKIQRTQQEDSAVYLCASNNGRGASYEQYFGPGTRLTVT.

Remarks on this clonotype: One end of the junction fails to match germline, which may point to a read error. The V gene is TRBV20-1, the J gene TRBJ2-1, with D possibly being TRBD2 (7 bases). The CDR3 runs to 14 residues. Looked up from germline, CDR1 is DFQATT and CDR2 is SNEGSKA (reference sequence). Written as DNA, the CDR3 is TGCAGTGCTTTTGAGGCGGGGGCAAACAATGGGCAGTTCTTC. Amino acids: CSAFEAGANNGQFF.